This TCR beta chain came from a study of CD8 T cells in ankylosing spondylitis. The CDR3 runs 17 residues. The germline gives CDR1 MGHRA, CDR2 YSYEKL. Unmatched junction bases numbered 9, after V lost 1 base and J lost 3 bases. Points on this clonotype: Its antigen is still unknown.

TCRdb analysed the 5' RACE reads with MiXCR anew, one entry per CDR3 protein. Of fewer than 250,000 distinct CDR3 sequences listed, roughly a tenth are singletons. The study, taken as a whole, reports: There was reportedly significant enrichment of clones that were disease-linked in matched ankylosing spondylitis synovial fluid. What appeared characteristic of ankylosing spondylitis blood was a TCR beta motif of eight or nine highly homologous variants.

The receptor's source is a male donor with ankylosing spondylitis or in good health (not recorded which). The sample comprised blood, either unsorted or a sorted T cell fraction (not recorded which). The chain couples TRBV4-1 to TRBJ2-7; 10 bases match TRBD1. CDR3 sequence (DNA): TGCGCCAGCAGCCAAGGAGTCCCCGGGACAGGGGACTACGAGCAGTACTTC. Translating gives CASSQGVPGTGDYEQYF.